A selection of T cell receptor beta chains follows, all from one sample in a study of yellow fever vaccine responses in identical twins. TCRdb passed the RT-PCR reads through MiXCR, listing each CDR3 protein once. The table records fewer than 1,200 distinct CDR3 sequences, approximately 78% of them present only once. Material: T cells from blood (PBMCs), unsorted or a sorted subset (not recorded which), obtained before or after yellow fever vaccination (not recorded which). These TCRs come from a female donor who received the yellow fever vaccine. The CDR3 runs from the conserved cysteine through the conserved F or W. The D gene is left open where the match is weak. Some rows mark clone size as missing; the rest say once, few, many or name a class of expanded clone.

>TRBV4-2|-|TRBJ1-2|TRBD1
CASSQGPPDRGDYGYTF
TGTGCCAGCAGCCAAGGGCCACCCGACAGGGGGGACTATGGCTACACCTTC
>TRBV30|-|TRBJ1-1|-
CAWSHHGGAEAFF
TGTGCCTGGAGCCACCACGGAGGGGCTGAAGCTTTCTTT
>TRBV5-4|once|TRBJ2-5|TRBD1
CASSLMPGGAKTQYF
TGTGCCAGCAGCTTGATGCCAGGGGGCGCGAAGACCCAGTACTTC
>TRBV10-3|-|TRBJ2-1|-
CASQAAEFNEQFF
TGTGCCTCTCAGGCGGCGGAGTTCAATGAGCAGTTCTTC
>TRBV4-3|-|TRBJ2-2|TRBD2
CASSHLAGGPSGELFF
TGCGCCAGCAGCCACTTAGCGGGGGGGCCGTCCGGGGAGCTGTTTTTT
>TRBV4-3|-|TRBJ1-1|-
CASSQDLPGNTEAFF
TGCGCCAGCAGCCAAGATCTCCCAGGGAACACTGAAGCTTTCTTT
>TRBV10-1|few|TRBJ1-1|TRBD1
CASSARTGSPGGEAFF
TGCGCCAGCAGTGCCAGGACAGGCTCTCCGGGGGGTGAAGCTTTCTTT
>TRBV6-5|few|TRBJ1-6|TRBD1
CASSYSGTGYSPLHF
TGTGCCAGCAGTTACTCCGGGACAGGGTATTCACCCCTCCACTTT
>TRBV11-2|-|TRBJ2-1|-
CASSPTGAGGPGGQFF
TGTGCCAGCAGCCCGACAGGGGCGGGAGGTCCGGGAGGGCAGTTCTTC
>TRBV11-1|-|TRBJ1-1|-
CASSLGVTEAFF
TGTGCCAGCAGCTTAGGGGTCACTGAAGCTTTCTTT
>TRBV10-3|-|TRBJ2-1|TRBD2
CAIRKGPAGGHEQFF
TGTGCCATCAGGAAGGGTCCAGCGGGGGGGCATGAGCAGTTCTTC
>TRBV11-1|-|TRBJ2-7|-
CASSLGQRFSSYEQYF
TGTGCCAGCAGCTTAGGGCAGCGGTTCAGCTCCTACGAGCAGTACTTC
>TRBV10-3|once|TRBJ1-6|-
CATSGEGSYNSPLHF
TGTGCCACCTCAGGGGAAGGCTCCTATAATTCACCCCTCCACTTT
>TRBV6-1|-|TRBJ1-2|-
CASSLGDLGYGYTF
TGTGCCAGCAGCTTAGGGGACCTCGGCTATGGCTACACCTTC
>TRBV10-3|-|TRBJ1-5|-
CAISSEPEGQPQHF
TGTGCCATCTCGTCCGAACCCGAAGGTCAGCCCCAGCATTTT
>TRBV29-1|-|TRBJ2-5|-
CSHTGGLQETQYF
TGCAGCCACACTGGGGGATTACAAGAGACCCAGTACTTC
>TRBV15|-|TRBJ2-7|TRBD2
CATSRPPGLGAYEQYF
TGTGCCACCAGCAGACCTCCCGGACTAGGGGCCTACGAGCAGTACTTC
>TRBV30|few|TRBJ1-2|-
CAWSVLGYGYTF
TGTGCCTGGAGTGTACTCGGGTATGGCTACACCTTC
>TRBV12-3/TRBV12-4|-|TRBJ1-1|TRBD1
CASRGQGNTEAFF
TGTGCCAGCAGGGGACAGGGGAACACTGAAGCTTTCTTT
>TRBV6-1|-|TRBJ1-5|-
CASREHTNQPQHF
TGTGCCAGCAGAGAACACACCAATCAGCCCCAGCATTTT
>TRBV30|few|TRBJ1-1|TRBD1
CASQGAGRTEAFF
TGTGCCTCACAGGGGGCAGGTCGGACTGAAGCTTTCTTT
>TRBV4-2|-|TRBJ2-1|TRBD2
CASSQTLAGEGNEQFF
TGTGCCAGCAGCCAAACCCTAGCGGGAGAGGGCAATGAGCAGTTCTTC
>TRBV20-1|-|TRBJ2-1|TRBD1
CSARTGGIYEQFF
TGCAGTGCTCGGACAGGGGGCATTTATGAGCAGTTCTTC
>TRBV11-1|-|TRBJ2-6|-
CASSSTSGANVLTF
TGTGCCAGCAGCTCCACCTCCGGGGCCAACGTCCTGACTTTC
>TRBV6-1|-|TRBJ2-1|-
CASAGGRAGNEQFF
TGTGCCAGCGCTGGAGGTAGGGCCGGCAATGAGCAGTTCTTC
>TRBV4-2|-|TRBJ2-2|-
CASSQGGAGWAGTGELFF
TGTGCCAGCAGCCAAGGTGGAGCAGGCTGGGCAGGCACCGGGGAGCTGTTTTTT
>TRBV15|-|TRBJ1-5|TRBD1
CATSRDGTGGTQPQHF
TGTGCCACCAGCAGAGATGGGACAGGGGGCACTCAGCCCCAGCATTTT
>TRBV6-2/TRBV6-3|-|TRBJ2-5|-
CASSYGETQYF
TGTGCCAGCAGTTACGGGGAGACCCAGTACTTC
>TRBV7-9|-|TRBJ1-1|-
CASTLGAEAFF
TGTGCCAGCACCTTGGGGGCTGAAGCTTTCTTT
>TRBV10-3|-|TRBJ1-2|TRBD1
CAISESAGGYGYTF
TGTGCCATCAGTGAGTCGGCAGGGGGCTATGGCTACACCTTC
>TRBV5-4|-|TRBJ2-1|-
CASSLGDYNEQFF
TGTGCCAGCAGCTTGGGGGACTACAATGAGCAGTTCTTC
>TRBV6-1|-|TRBJ2-7|TRBD1
CASSRGQGESYEQYF
TGTGCCAGCAGCCGTGGACAGGGTGAATCCTACGAGCAGTACTTC
>TRBV6-2/TRBV6-3|-|TRBJ2-7|-
CASSYRGTDNLYEQYF
TGTGCCAGCAGTTACCGCGGGACGGATAACCTCTACGAGCAGTACTTC
>TRBV5-1|-|TRBJ2-3|-
CASSLAGRTSWLDTQYF
TGCGCCAGCAGCTTGGCCGGCAGGACTTCATGGTTAGATACGCAGTATTTT
>TRBV28|-|TRBJ1-2|-
CASSIRSGGYTF
TGTGCCAGCTCTATAAGGTCTGGTGGCTACACCTTC